The 5 T cell receptor beta chains below were found in one sample sequenced in a study of early T cells in non-severe SARS-CoV-2 infection. From the 5' RACE reads, TCRdb called clonotypes with MiXCR, one entry per CDR3 protein. The data contain about 50,000 distinct CDR3 sequences, approximately 7.6% of them singletons. What was sequenced was whole blood. The receptors stem from an adult who was a healthcare worker with PCR-confirmed SARS-CoV-2 infection or an uninfected control (not recorded which).

The chain links TRBV2 to TRBJ2-7; D unclear. CDR1 SNHLY and CDR2 FYNNEI come from the germline V gene. V lost 8 bases, J lost 2 bases, and 10 bases lay in between. The CDR3 is 12 amino acids. CDR3 coding DNA: TGTGCCAGCGTACGGGTTCCCTACGAGCAGTACTTC. Encoded protein: CASVRVPYEQYF.

This clonotype was seen many times. The CDR3 nucleotides read TGCGCCAGCAGCTTGGAGCGGGGCGGGCAGCCCCAGCATTTT. It specifies CASSLERGGQPQHF. This chain connects TRBV5-1 to TRBJ1-5; TRBD1 is a possible D gene (5 bases). V was pared by 0 bases and J by 7 bases, with 11 bases between. The germline V gene encodes CDR1 SGHRS and CDR2 YFSETQ. The CDR3 contains 14 residues. Full variable domain (outside the CDR3, taken from reference TRBV5-1 and TRBJ1-5): KAGVTQTPRYLIKTRGQQVTLSCSPISGHRSVSWYQQTPGQGLQFLFEYFSETQRNKGNFPGRFSGRQFSNSRSEMNVSTLELGDSALYLCASSLERGGQPQHFGDGTRLSIL.

This clonotype was detected ten times or more. The V call is TRBV19, the J call TRBJ2-3; no definite D call. Germline lookup yields CDR1 LNHDA and CDR2 SQIVND (reference sequence). V was pared by 3 bases and J by 2 bases, with 9 bases between. The CDR3 spans 14 residues. The CDR3 DNA follows: TGTGCCAGTAGTATCCATCCCCTCACAGATACGCAGTATTTT. Encoded protein: CASSIHPLTDTQYF.

The genes are TRBV11-2 and TRBJ2-3; D ambiguous. CDR3 length equals 12 residues. Germline V gives CDR1 SGHAT, CDR2 FQNNGV. V gave up 5 bases and J gave up 7 bases, with 10 bases separating them. The CDR3 DNA sequence: TGTGCCAGCAGCCCGAACCCCTATACGCAGTATTTT. Translation: CASSPNPYTQYF.

The J gene is TRBJ2-1, the V gene TRBV6-1; 16 positions agree with TRBD2. Germline lookup yields CDR1 MNHNS and CDR2 SASEGT. V trimming: 0 bases; J trimming: 11 bases; junction bases outside the gene matches: 4. The CDR3 contains 16 residues. The CDR3 bases are TGTGCCAGCAGTGAAGCGGGGACTAGCGGGAGGGCGAAGCAGTTCTTC. Its protein product is CASSEAGTSGRAKQFF.